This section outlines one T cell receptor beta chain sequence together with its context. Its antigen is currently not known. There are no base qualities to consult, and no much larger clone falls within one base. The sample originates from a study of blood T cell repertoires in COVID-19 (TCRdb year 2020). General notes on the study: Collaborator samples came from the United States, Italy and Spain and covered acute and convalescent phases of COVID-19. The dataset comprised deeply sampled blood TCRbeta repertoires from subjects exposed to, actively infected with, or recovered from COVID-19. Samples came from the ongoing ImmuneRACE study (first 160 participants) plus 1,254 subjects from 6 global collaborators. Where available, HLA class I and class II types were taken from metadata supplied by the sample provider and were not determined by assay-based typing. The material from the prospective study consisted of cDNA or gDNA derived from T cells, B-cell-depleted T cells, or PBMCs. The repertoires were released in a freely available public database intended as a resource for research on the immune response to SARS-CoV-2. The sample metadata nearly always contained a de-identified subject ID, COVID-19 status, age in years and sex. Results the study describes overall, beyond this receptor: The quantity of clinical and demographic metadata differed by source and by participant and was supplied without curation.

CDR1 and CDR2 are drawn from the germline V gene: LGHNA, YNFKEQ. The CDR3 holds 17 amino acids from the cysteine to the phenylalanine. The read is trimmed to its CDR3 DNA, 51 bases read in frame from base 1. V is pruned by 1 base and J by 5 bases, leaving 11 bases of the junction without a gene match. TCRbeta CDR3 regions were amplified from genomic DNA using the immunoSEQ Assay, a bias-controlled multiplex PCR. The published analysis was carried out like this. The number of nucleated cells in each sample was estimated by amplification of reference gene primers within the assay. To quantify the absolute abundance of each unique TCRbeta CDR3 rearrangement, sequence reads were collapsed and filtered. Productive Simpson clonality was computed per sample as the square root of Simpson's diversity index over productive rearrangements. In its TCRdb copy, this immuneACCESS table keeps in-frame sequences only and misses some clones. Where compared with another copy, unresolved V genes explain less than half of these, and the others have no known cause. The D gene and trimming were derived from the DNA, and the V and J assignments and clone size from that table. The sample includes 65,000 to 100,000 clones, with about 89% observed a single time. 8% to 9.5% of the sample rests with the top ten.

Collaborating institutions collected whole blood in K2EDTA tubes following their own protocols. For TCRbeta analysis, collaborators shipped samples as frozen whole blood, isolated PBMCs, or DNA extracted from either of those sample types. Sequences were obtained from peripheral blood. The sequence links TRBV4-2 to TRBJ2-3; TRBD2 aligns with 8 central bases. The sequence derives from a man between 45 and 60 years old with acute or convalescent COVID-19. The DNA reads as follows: TGTGCCAGCAGCCAAGTCTATCCAGCCCGGGGGGGAGATACGCAGTATTTT. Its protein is CASSQVYPARGGDTQYF.